Below are 32 T cell receptor beta chains sequenced from a single sample in a study of T cell repertoires in cytomegalovirus infection. What these receptors recognize is not known. TCRdb used MiXCR to reprocess the reads, holding one entry per CDR3 protein. The profile covers about 120,000 distinct CDR3 sequences, with 30% appearing a single time and approximately 41% taken by the ten largest. The source was CD8+ T cells from cultured PBMCs, collected from culture after CMV antigen stimulation. The origin of the receptors is a human donor in good health (CMV status not recorded). Some clones in this sample may be carry-over from other donors' samples.

The rearrangement joins TRBV19 to TRBJ2-7; TRBD1 matches 10 bases. CDR3 length: 14 residues. The V gene end was trimmed by 10 bases and the J gene end by 1 base; junction bases not matched to a gene: 7. Germline lookup yields CDR1 LNHDA and CDR2 SQIVND (reference sequence). Here the CDR3 reads CATYGGQGSYEQYF. The CDR3, as DNA: TGTGCCACTTACGGGGGACAGGGGTCCTACGAGCAGTACTTC.

The chain couples TRBV7-2 to TRBJ2-7; 11 nucleotides line up with TRBD2. Germline trimming cut 5 bases from V and 2 bases from J; bases unmatched to any gene: 8. CDR1 and CDR2 from the germline V gene are SGHTA and FQGNSA. This CDR3 is 16 amino acids long. The chain's CDR3 is CASSLHQLAGAYEQYF. In DNA form, the CDR3 reads TGTGCCAGCAGCCTACATCAACTAGCGGGGGCCTACGAGCAGTACTTC. The full variable domain, rest sourced from reference TRBV7-2 and TRBJ2-7, is GAGVSQSPSNKVTEKGKDVELRCDPISGHTALYWYRQSLGQGLEFLIYFQGNSAPDKSGLPSDRFSAERTGGSVSTLTIQRTQQEDSAVYLCASSLHQLAGAYEQYFGPGTRLTVT.

A few counts support this clonotype. V and J are TRBV5-8 and TRBJ2-5; TRBD2 matches at 7 bases. Germline CDR1 SGHTS, CDR2 YDEGEE. The CDR3 is 17 residues long. Germline trimming cut 3 bases from V and 3 bases from J; bases unmatched to any gene: 14. The CDR3 DNA sequence: TGTGCCAGCAGCTGGACCCCGGGGGGAAGCCGAAAAGAGACCCAGTACTTC. It codes for CASSWTPGGSRKETQYF.

The chain combines TRBV6-6 with TRBJ1-1; maybe TRBD1 (5 bases). Deletions cut 5 bases from V and 1 base from J, with 11 bases between. Looked up from germline, CDR1 is MNHNY and CDR2 is SVGAGI (reference sequence). This CDR3 spans 14 amino acids. CDR3 region: CASSAGLTNTEAFF. CDR3 nucleotides: TGTGCCAGCAGTGCGGGACTGACGAACACTGAAGCTTTCTTT.

Only a few counts were recorded for this clonotype. The rearrangement uses TRBV6-2 or TRBV6-3 and TRBJ2-7, with D perhaps matching TRBD1 (5 bases). The CDR3 loop spans 15 amino acids. Germline CDR1 and CDR2: MNHEY and SVGEGT. The V gene lost 6 bases and the J gene lost 3 bases, with 18 bases spanning the gap. CDR3 nucleotides: TGTGCCAGCAGGAGCAACCTGGGCAGGGACTACGAGCAGTACTTC. Amino acid sequence: CASRSNLGRDYEQYF.

This clonotype was observed many times. This chain uses TRBV7-2 with TRBJ1-1; D not certain. The CDR3 consists of 12 residues. V lost 4 bases and J lost 1, with 4 bases in between. Germline V gene data show CDR1 as SGHTA and CDR2 as FQGNSA. In nucleotides, the CDR3 is TGTGCCAGCAGCTACAAGAACACTGAAGCTTTCTTT. This translates into CASSYKNTEAFF.

The CDR3 bases are TGTGCCAGCAGCTTACAAGAGGATTACGAGCAGTACTTC. The encoded protein is CASSLQEDYEQYF. V is TRBV7-9 and J is TRBJ2-7, with D hard to call. CDR3 length: 13 amino acids. Trimming took off 2 bases at V and 4 bases at J, with 9 bases between the two ends. CDR1 SEHNR and CDR2 FQNEAQ come from the germline V gene (reference sequence).

This clonotype occurred a few times. The rearrangement joins TRBV5-1 to TRBJ2-1; D tentatively fits TRBD1 or TRBD2 (5 bases each). The CDR3 has 15 residues. Trimming pared 1 base from V and 5 bases from J, leaving 13 bases between. CDR1 SGHRS and CDR2 YFSETQ come from the germline V gene. CDR3 amino acids: CASSLFGGSDNEQFF. The CDR3 bases are TGCGCCAGCAGCTTGTTTGGGGGTTCGGACAATGAGCAGTTCTTC.

The chain combines TRBV20-1 with TRBJ2-7; D unclear. The V gene's germline CDR1 is DFQATT and CDR2 SNEGSKA (reference sequence). The CDR3 length is 13 residues. Trimming took 5 bases from V and 6 from J, leaving 17 bases between them. CDR3 in DNA: TGCAGTGCTGGACCCATCGGGCTGGCCGAGCAGTACTTC. It yields the protein CSAGPIGLAEQYF.

This chain links TRBV25-1 with TRBJ2-1; maybe TRBD2 (6 bases). The V gene's germline CDR1 is MGHDK and CDR2 SYGVNS. The CDR3 contains 13 residues. The germline V and J ends were trimmed by 5 bases and 6 bases, with 11 bases remaining between them. Here the CDR3 reads CASSLLGGNEQFF. CDR3 sequence (DNA): TGTGCCAGCAGTTTGTTGGGGGGCAATGAGCAGTTCTTC.

The V call is TRBV15, the J call TRBJ2-3; D not certain. Germline CDR1 LNHNV, CDR2 YYDKDF (reference sequence). This CDR3 is built from 14 residues. Trimming left V 1 base short and J 6 bases short, with 11 bases between. CDR3 sequence reads: CATSRVIGSDTQYF. CDR3 coding DNA: TGTGCCACCAGCAGAGTAATCGGGTCGGATACGCAGTATTTT.

This CDR3 reads CASSSEAYNEQFF. The CDR3, as DNA: TGTGCCAGCAGTTCCGAGGCCTACAATGAGCAGTTCTTC. V usage is TRBV6-5 and J usage is TRBJ2-1; D uncertain. The CDR3 runs 13 residues. Trimming shortened V by 4 bases and J by 2 bases, and 6 bases separated the two germline ends. Germline CDR1 MNHEY, CDR2 SVGAGI.

This clonotype was found a few times. The chain carries TRBV7-9 and TRBJ2-1, with D perhaps TRBD1 or TRBD2 (7 bases each). V lost 4 bases and J lost 6, with 10 bases in between. CDR3 length equals 13 residues. Germline V gene sequence: CDR1 SEHNR, CDR2 FQNEAQ (reference sequence). CDR3 residues: CASSSGGGNEQFF. In nucleotides, the CDR3 is TGTGCCAGCAGCTCAGGGGGGGGCAATGAGCAGTTCTTC.

This clonotype was seen more than once but under ten times. This chain links TRBV7-6 with TRBJ2-2; tentative D call: TRBD1 (6 bases). The V and J ends lost 1 base and 7 bases respectively, with 25 bases between them. The CDR3 consists of 19 residues. The germline gives CDR1 SGHVS, CDR2 FNYEAQ. The CDR3 reads CASSLVPPGVRGEVGELFF. The CDR3 nucleotides are TGTGCCAGCAGCTTAGTCCCCCCCGGTGTCAGGGGCGAGGTCGGGGAGCTGTTTTTT. Combining the CDR3 with reference TRBV7-6 and TRBJ2-2 gives the whole variable domain GAGVSQSPRYKVTKRGQDVALRCDPISGHVSLYWYRQALGQGPEFLTYFNYEAQQDKSGLPNDRFSAERPEGSISTLTIQRTEQRDSAMYRCASSLVPPGVRGEVGELFFGEGSRLTVL.

This clonotype was detected a few times. This chain links TRBV11-2 with TRBJ2-7; perhaps TRBD1 as D (6 bases). Germline assignment: CDR1 SGHAT and CDR2 FQNNGV. CDR3 length equals 15 residues. The germline V and J ends were trimmed by 1 base and 3 bases, with 13 bases remaining between them. The CDR3 protein is CASSLVGGHLYEQYF. The CDR3, as DNA: TGTGCCAGCAGCTTAGTAGGGGGACACCTCTACGAGCAGTACTTC.

This clonotype was seen only a few times. The chain links TRBV2 to TRBJ1-1; D may be TRBD1 (5 bases). Germline CDR1 SNHLY, CDR2 FYNNEI. The CDR3 is 15 residues long. Trimming shortened V by 3 bases and J by 4 bases, and 15 bases separated the two germline ends. The CDR3 DNA sequence: TGTGCCAGCAGTGAGGAGGTATTGGGGGGCACTGAAGCTTTCTTT. Translation gives CASSEEVLGGTEAFF.

V gene TRBV6-2 or TRBV6-3 combines with J gene TRBJ2-3, with 9 bases lining up with TRBD2. The CDR3 spans 14 residues. CDR1 MNHEY and CDR2 SVGEGT come from the germline V gene. With V trimmed by 10 bases and J by 6 bases, 11 bases remained unmatched. CDR3: CAISLAGLSDTQYF. The CDR3 DNA follows: TGTGCCATAAGCCTAGCGGGGCTCTCGGATACGCAGTATTTT.

The chain joins TRBV2 to TRBJ2-1; TRBD2 matches at 14 bases. The ends lost 5 bases at V and 4 bases at J; junction bases unmatched: 1. CDR1 SNHLY and CDR2 FYNNEI come from the germline V gene. CDR3 length: 15 residues. The CDR3, as DNA: TGTGCCAGCAGTCGGACTAGCGGGGGGTACAATGAGCAGTTCTTC. Translated, it gives CASSRTSGGYNEQFF.

The V gene is TRBV10-3, the J gene TRBJ1-4; D not certain. Trimming removed 9 bases from V and 0 bases from J, with 11 bases in between. The CDR3 sequence is 14 residues long. Germline V gives CDR1 ENHRY, CDR2 SYGVKD. In DNA, the CDR3 is TGTGCCATTTGGACCGGCGCAACTAATGAAAAACTGTTTTTT. It is translated as CAIWTGATNEKLFF.

The V call is TRBV7-6, the J call TRBJ2-3; 9 bases line up with TRBD1. The CDR3 loop spans 16 amino acids. V gave up 4 bases and J gave up 3 bases; unmatched junction bases: 8. CDR1 is SGHVS and CDR2 is FNYEAQ in the germline V gene. CDR3 nucleotides: TGTGCCAGCAGCTCCAACAGGGGGCGGGAGACAGATACGCAGTATTTT. It is translated as CASSSNRGRETDTQYF. Supplemented by reference TRBV7-6 and TRBJ2-3, the full variable domain reads GAGVSQSPRYKVTKRGQDVALRCDPISGHVSLYWYRQALGQGPEFLTYFNYEAQQDKSGLPNDRFSAERPEGSISTLTIQRTEQRDSAMYRCASSSNRGRETDTQYFGPGTRLTVL.

This clonotype was detected only a few times. The chain combines TRBV24-1 with TRBJ2-1, with 10 nucleotides matching TRBD2. V was clipped by 1 base and J by 1 base; unmatched bases: 9. Germline V gene sequence: CDR1 KGHDR, CDR2 SFDVKD. The CDR3 runs to 19 residues. The CDR3 here is CATSDLTSGANPSYNEQFF. The CDR3 DNA reads as TGTGCCACCAGTGATTTAACTAGCGGGGCGAACCCATCCTACAATGAGCAGTTCTTC.

With respect to this clonotype: This may come from a read error, since a much larger clone is one base off. The V call is TRBV28, the J call TRBJ2-7, with a tentative D call TRBD2 (6 bases). The V and J ends lost 2 bases and 3 bases respectively, with 17 bases between them. The length of the CDR3 is 16 residues. Germline values: CDR1 MDHEN, CDR2 SYDVKM. CDR3 DNA: TGTGCCAGCAGTTTAGAATATCTAGCGAGGGACTACGAGCAGTACTTC. Amino acids: CASSLEYLARDYEQYF. Looking up the rest from reference TRBV28 and TRBJ2-7 gives the full variable domain: DVKVTQSSRYLVKRTGEKVFLECVQDMDHENMFWYRQDPGLGLRLIYFSYDVKMKEKGDIPEGYSVSREKKERFSLILESASTNQTSMYLCASSLEYLARDYEQYFGPGTRLTVT.

This clonotype was counted between two and nine times. The chain employs TRBV7-2 and TRBJ1-4; 7 bases line up with TRBD1. CDR1 is SGHTA and CDR2 is FQGNSA in the germline V gene. The length of the CDR3 is 14 residues. After removal of 1 base from V and 6 bases from J, the junction contained 2 bases not matched to a gene. The CDR3 nucleotides are TGTGCCAGCAGCTTAGGAGGGGGCGATGAAAAACTGTTTTTT. It yields the protein CASSLGGGDEKLFF. The full variable domain, completed using reference TRBV7-2 and TRBJ1-4, is GAGVSQSPSNKVTEKGKDVELRCDPISGHTALYWYRQSLGQGLEFLIYFQGNSAPDKSGLPSDRFSAERTGGSVSTLTIQRTQQEDSAVYLCASSLGGGDEKLFFGSGTQLSVL.

The chain recombines TRBV20-1 with TRBJ2-2, with D possibly being TRBD2 (5 bases). Trimming removed 1 base from V and 5 bases from J, with 14 bases in between. Per the germline V gene, CDR1 is DFQATT and CDR2 is SNEGSKA (reference sequence). The CDR3 has 15 residues. The CDR3 coding sequence is TGCAGTGCTAGAGTGGGAATGAGGGAAACCGGGGAGCTGTTTTTT. This encodes CSARVGMRETGELFF.

This clonotype has a count of ten or more. The chain uses TRBV7-2 and TRBJ2-7; D may be TRBD2 (5 bases). Germline V CDR1 and CDR2: SGHTA, FQGNSA. The CDR3 covers 17 residues. The V and J ends lost 1 base and 2 bases respectively, with 18 bases between them. The CDR3 DNA is TGTGCCAGCAGCTTAGGAGGGATGACTCTCGTGCCCTACGAGCAGTACTTC. This sequence encodes CASSLGGMTLVPYEQYF.

CDR3 in amino acids: CASDFAGLGTEAFF. The DNA for the CDR3 is TGTGCCAGTGACTTTGCGGGGCTCGGCACTGAAGCTTTCTTT. The gene calls are TRBV19 and TRBJ1-1; D is possibly TRBD1 (5 bases). CDR3 length: 14 residues. Germline CDR1 is LNHDA and CDR2 is SQIVND (reference sequence). The V and J ends lost 8 bases and 4 bases respectively, with 17 bases between them. The full variable domain, completed using reference TRBV19 and TRBJ1-1, is DGGITQSPKYLFRKEGQNVTLSCEQNLNHDAMYWYRQDPGQGLRLIYYSQIVNDFQKGDIAEGYSVSREKKESFPLTVTSAQKNPTAFYLCASDFAGLGTEAFFGQGTRLTVV.

As concerns this clonotype: A much more abundant neighbour one base away suggests this may be a read error. The chain recombines TRBV7-2 with TRBJ2-7; the D gene is possibly TRBD1 (6 bases). The germline V gene has CDR1 SGHTA and CDR2 FQGNSA. The CDR3 runs to 17 residues. V was clipped by 0 bases and J by 9 bases, with 24 bases between them. The CDR3 sequence: CTSSLAPGYSPLGGQYF. CDR3 bases: TGTACCAGCAGCTTAGCGCCAGGCTACTCTCCCCTAGGGGGGCAGTACTTC.

The chain joins TRBV11-1 to TRBJ2-3; 11 bases map to TRBD1. V lost 5 bases, J lost 0 bases, and 7 bases stayed unmatched. The CDR3 extends over 17 amino acids. Germline V gene lookup returns CDR1 SGHAT and CDR2 FQDESV (reference sequence). The CDR3 DNA reads as TGTGCCAGCAGCAGCAGCAGGGACAGGGGGAGCACAGATACGCAGTATTTT. Translation: CASSSSRDRGSTDTQYF.

V is TRBV2 and J is TRBJ1-5; 7 positions match TRBD1. The CDR3 sequence is 15 residues long. The V and J ends lost 4 bases and 5 bases, in that order; junction bases with no gene match: 8. Germline CDR1 is SNHLY and CDR2 is FYNNEI. The CDR3 loop reads CASSARDRDDQPQHF. In nucleotides, the CDR3 is TGTGCCAGCAGTGCGAGGGACAGAGATGATCAGCCCCAGCATTTT.

The V gene is TRBV7-6, the J gene TRBJ2-3; 8 bases agree with TRBD2. Germline CDR1 is SGHVS and CDR2 is FNYEAQ. V shed 11 bases, J shed 0 bases, and the junction held 13 bases outside the gene matches. The CDR3 has 16 residues. CDR3 nucleotides: TGTGCCTCGTGGCACAGCGGGGGTTCTAGCACAGATACGCAGTATTTT. The encoded protein is CASWHSGGSSTDTQYF.

This rearrangement joins TRBV6-1 to TRBJ2-7; 7 bases fit TRBD2. With 6 bases clipped from V and 5 bases from J, the junction kept 13 bases outside the gene matches. Germline-derived CDR1 and CDR2 are MNHNS and SASEGT. The CDR3 length is 15 residues. The CDR3 nucleotides are TGTGCCAGCAGCCGGGCCCCGGGAGGTCTAGACGAGCAGTACTTC. This translates into CASSRAPGGLDEQYF.

The chain combines TRBV7-4 with TRBJ2-5, with TRBD2 matching over 7 bases. Looked up from germline, CDR1 is SGHVT and CDR2 is SQSDAQ. V lost 2 bases and J lost 1; bases outside the gene matches: 4. The CDR3 totals 15 residues. The CDR3 loop is CASSLLAASQETQYF. In DNA, the CDR3 is TGTGCCAGCAGCTTACTAGCGGCAAGCCAAGAGACCCAGTACTTC.